This is a list of T cell receptor beta chains from one sample in a study of shared clonotypes between healthy human individuals. Using immunoSEQ multiplex PCR, the repertoire was profiled, and TCRdb retains in-frame clones only, with some absent. The sample contains some 2,500,000 clones, 92% of which appear only once. Sequenced sample: naive CD4+ T cells from PBMCs. These receptors were collected from a man aged 18 to 30 in good health. Some clones in this sample may be carry-over from other donors' samples. Each CDR3 is given with its conserved first and last residue. Fields, in order: CDR3 DNA, CDR3 protein, clone size, J gene, V gene, D gene. D genes are given only for firm matches. Not all rows give a size; the values are once, few, many and, for expanded clones, a class.

TGTGCCAGCAGCCCACACCGGGACGCGGGAGAGCAGTACTTC	CASSPHRDAGEQYF	NA	TRBJ2-7	TRBV11-2	NA
TGCGCCAGCAGCCAACGTCCGGACAGGGACTATGGCTACACCTTC	CASSQRPDRDYGYTF	NA	TRBJ1-2	TRBV4-3	TRBD1
TGTGCCAGCAGTTACGGGGGGCCGGCGAGTGGCTACACCTTC	CASSYGGPASGYTF	NA	TRBJ1-2	TRBV6-5	NA
TGTGCCAGCAGTCCCCCGGGACTAGCGGGAGGAGAGCAGTACTTC	CASSPPGLAGGEQYF	few	TRBJ2-7	TRBV28	TRBD2
TGTGCCAGCAGTTTACTGGGACCGATATCCTACGAGCAGTACTTC	CASSLLGPISYEQYF	NA	TRBJ2-7	TRBV28	NA
TGTGCCACCAGCAGACCCGACAGGAACTATGGCTACACCTTC	CATSRPDRNYGYTF	few	TRBJ1-2	TRBV15	NA
TGTGCCAGCAGTCTTCGACAGGGGGGTCAGCCCCAGCATTTT	CASSLRQGGQPQHF	NA	TRBJ1-5	TRBV28	TRBD1
TGCAGCGTTTCCCGGGACAGGGGGCCTACCGGGGAGCTGTTTTTT	CSVSRDRGPTGELFF	NA	TRBJ2-2	TRBV29-1	TRBD1
TGTGCCAGCTCGCTCTTGGGCCTACAAGAGACCCAGTACTTC	CASSLLGLQETQYF	NA	TRBJ2-5	TRBV18	NA
TGTGCCAGCAGCCGGAGGACGGGGAACACCGGGGAGCTGTTTTTT	CASSRRTGNTGELFF	NA	TRBJ2-2	TRBV7-2	NA
TGTGCCAGCAGCGTAGTCGGGAGGGGCAATTACAATGAGCAGTTCTTC	CASSVVGRGNYNEQFF	NA	TRBJ2-1	TRBV9	TRBD2
TGTGCCAGCAGCTTGGGAGGGGGCATTGAAGCTTTCTTT	CASSLGGGIEAFF	NA	TRBJ1-1	TRBV5-6	TRBD1
TGCAGCGTTGCCCCCGGACAGGCAGATACGCAGTATTTT	CSVAPGQADTQYF	NA	TRBJ2-3	TRBV29-1	TRBD1
TGCGCCAGCAGCTTGGGCCTGCCGTCCGGGGCCAACGTCCTGACTTTC	CASSLGLPSGANVLTF	NA	TRBJ2-6	TRBV5-1	NA
TGTGCCAGTAGCCCGGGACACCCGCGAGGTCAGCCCCAGCATTTT	CASSPGHPRGQPQHF	NA	TRBJ1-5	TRBV19	NA
TGTGCCAGCAGCTCTGTTCGCTATGGCTACACCTTC	CASSSVRYGYTF	NA	TRBJ1-2	TRBV5-6	NA
TGCGCCAGCAACTTCCTCAGAGGCAGGGAAGAGCAGTTCTTC	CASNFLRGREEQFF	once	TRBJ2-1	TRBV5-1	NA